Listed here are 16 T cell receptor beta chains from one sample, sequenced in a study of T cells in Graves' hyperthyroidism and ophthalmopathy. The source material, RNA transcripts, was used to amplify TCR beta CDR3 regions. HTBI primers drove first-round RT-PCR of the TCR CDR3. TCRdb independently ran MiXCR on the multiplex PCR reads; one entry per CDR3 protein. Of hundreds of thousands of distinct CDR3 sequences in the sample, approximately 14% were seen once. The specimen sequenced was blood. The receptors come from a woman aged 18-30 years with Graves' hyperthyroidism.

This clonotype was counted at least ten times. This chain connects TRBV6-2 or TRBV6-3 to TRBJ2-7; 11 bases fit TRBD2. The CDR3 loop spans 15 amino acids. Trimming removed 6 bases from V and 0 bases from J; junction bases left unmatched: 4. The germline V gene has CDR1 MNHEY and CDR2 SVGEGT. CDR3 residues: CASRSLAGDSYEQYF. In DNA, the CDR3 is TGTGCCAGCAGATCACTAGCGGGAGACTCCTACGAGCAGTACTTC.

The table lists this clonotype with many counts. The rearrangement uses TRBV10-1 and TRBJ2-7; 8 bases map to TRBD1. Germline V gene data show CDR1 as WNHNN and CDR2 as SYGVQD (reference sequence). The CDR3 loop spans 15 amino acids. The trim removed 2 bases at V and 3 bases at J, leaving 6 bases unmatched. The CDR3 loop reads CASSEGTGQHYEQYF. The DNA for the CDR3 is TGCGCCAGCAGTGAGGGGACAGGCCAACACTACGAGCAGTACTTC.

V is TRBV29-1 and J is TRBJ2-1, with D possibly being TRBD1 or TRBD2 (5 bases each). Trimming shortened V by 6 bases and J by 9 bases, and 15 bases separated the two germline ends. This CDR3 spans 12 amino acids. Germline CDR1 is SQVTM and CDR2 is ANQGSEA. CDR3 residues: CSVLHPRGEQFF. As DNA, the CDR3 is TGCAGCGTCCTCCACCCGAGGGGTGAGCAGTTCTTC.

V is TRBV6-2 or TRBV6-3 and J is TRBJ1-2, with 7 bases identical to TRBD1. Germline values: CDR1 MNHEY, CDR2 SVGEGT. The CDR3 is 15 residues long. Trimming took 9 bases from V and 8 from J; bases not matched to a gene: 18. The CDR3 protein is CASFGRGQGLGGYTF. The CDR3 nucleotides read TGTGCCAGTTTCGGAAGGGGGCAGGGGTTGGGGGGCTACACCTTC.

This clonotype has just a few counts. The chain uses TRBV29-1 and TRBJ2-2; D may correspond to TRBD1 or TRBD2 (5 bases each). Germline CDR1 SQVTM, CDR2 ANQGSEA. V lost 6 bases and J 1 base, leaving 9 bases between the germline ends. This CDR3 contains 13 residues. CDR3 sequence reads: CSVRDGNTGELFF. In nucleotides, the CDR3 is TGCAGCGTCCGGGACGGGAACACCGGGGAGCTGTTTTTT.

This clonotype came up many times. Here the CDR3 reads CATLREYNSPLHF. The CDR3, as DNA: TGTGCCACCCTACGGGAGTATAATTCACCCCTCCACTTT. The rearrangement links TRBV2 to TRBJ1-6; D is undetermined. This CDR3 region has 13 residues. Germline V lookup: CDR1 SNHLY, CDR2 FYNNEI. V lost 10 bases, J lost 4 bases, and 11 bases lay in between.

The chain combines TRBV27 with TRBJ2-2; the D gene is possibly TRBD1 (5 bases). The CDR3 extends over 17 amino acids. V was cut by 4 bases and J by 0 bases, with 15 bases left in between. The germline V gene has CDR1 MNHEY and CDR2 SMNVEV (reference sequence). The CDR3 is CASSSQGADPNTGELFF. CDR3 coding DNA: TGTGCCAGCAGTTCCCAGGGCGCGGACCCGAACACCGGGGAGCTGTTTTTT.

The V call is TRBV11-3, the J call TRBJ2-7; D unresolved. Germline loops: CDR1 SGHNT, CDR2 YENEEA. The CDR3 covers 15 residues. Trimming took off 1 base at V and 5 bases at J, with 15 bases between the two ends. The CDR3: CASSLGLGFTNEQYF. In DNA, the CDR3 is TGTGCCAGCAGCTTAGGGCTGGGGTTCACCAACGAGCAGTACTTC. Using reference TRBV11-3 and TRBJ2-7 for the parts outside the CDR3, the full variable domain is EAGVVQSPRYKIIEKKQPVAFWCNPISGHNTLYWYLQNLGQGPELLIRYENEEAVDDSQLPKDRFSAERLKGVDSTLKIQPAELGDSAVYLCASSLGLGFTNEQYFGPGTRLTVT.

This clonotype showed up many times. This chain joins TRBV6-1 and TRBJ1-2; D call uncertain. Germline CDR1 and CDR2: MNHNS and SASEGT. V lost 0 bases and J lost 2, with 7 bases in between. The CDR3 is 14 residues long. The CDR3 DNA follows: TGTGCCAGCAGTGAAGCATCGGGCAACTATGGCTACACCTTC. Translated: CASSEASGNYGYTF.

This rearrangement joins TRBV27 to TRBJ2-1, with 14 bases fitting TRBD2. The CDR3 covers 15 residues. Trimming took 10 bases from V and 5 from J; bases not matched to a gene: 7. Germline V CDR1 and CDR2: MNHEY, SMNVEV (reference sequence). The CDR3 reads CATRGLAGGNNEQFF. The CDR3 DNA sequence: TGTGCCACCCGAGGACTAGCGGGAGGAAACAATGAGCAGTTCTTC.

Regarding this clonotype: Being one base from a much bigger clone, this may be a read error. The V call is TRBV2, the J call TRBJ2-5, with unresolved D. The V end lost 5 bases, the J end lost 3 bases, and 10 bases lay between the germline ends. The CDR3 loop spans 13 amino acids. Germline assignment: CDR1 SNHLY and CDR2 FYNNEI. DNA of the CDR3: TGTGCCAGCAGTAGACACCCAAAAGAGACCCAGTACTTC. Encoded protein: CASSRHPKETQYF.

This clonotype has at least ten counts. The chain recombines TRBV24-1 with TRBJ2-1, with 14 bases fitting TRBD2. J lost 4 bases, V lost 4 bases, and 5 bases had no gene match. The CDR3 spans 17 residues. Germline CDR1 and CDR2: KGHDR and SFDVKD. CDR3 sequence: CATSDPGTSGSYNEQFF. In DNA, the CDR3 is TGTGCCACCAGTGACCCTGGGACTAGCGGGAGTTACAATGAGCAGTTCTTC.

This clonotype appeared many times. J is TRBJ1-1 and V is TRBV2; D is possibly TRBD1 (6 bases). Trimming left V 6 bases short and J 3 bases short, with 8 bases between. CDR3 length equals 12 residues. Germline-derived CDR1 and CDR2 are SNHLY and FYNNEI. The CDR3 nucleotides read TGTGCCAGCAGCGCAGGGGACACTGAAGCTTTCTTT. This encodes CASSAGDTEAFF.

In its sample, this clonotype was seen a few times. V and J are TRBV6-2 or TRBV6-3 and TRBJ2-1; D remains unclear. CDR1 is MNHEY and CDR2 is SVGEGT in the germline V gene. Trimming took off 5 bases at V and 12 bases at J, with 11 bases between the two ends. The CDR3 is made up of 11 amino acids. CDR3 amino acids: CASSVQHWQFF. CDR3 DNA: TGTGCCAGCAGTGTTCAGCATTGGCAGTTCTTC.

The V gene is TRBV24-1, the J gene TRBJ2-5, with 8 bases identical to TRBD1. This CDR3 is built from 15 residues. Looked up from germline, CDR1 is KGHDR and CDR2 is SFDVKD. Germline trimming cut 3 bases from V and 4 bases from J; bases unmatched to any gene: 6. In nucleotides, the CDR3 is TGTGCCACCAGTGATACAGGGGGTACAAGAGAGACCCAGTACTTC. This sequence encodes CATSDTGGTRETQYF.

This chain uses TRBV30 with TRBJ2-1; D gene unclear. Trimming removed 0 bases at V and 7 bases at J, with 4 bases between. Germline CDR1 reads GTSNPN; CDR2 reads SVGIG (reference sequence). CDR3 length: 11 amino acids. CDR3 residues: CAWSVVNEQFF. The CDR3, as DNA: TGTGCCTGGAGTGTGGTAAATGAGCAGTTCTTC.